Each of the 10 T cell receptor beta chains below was sequenced from the same sample in a study of cytomegalovirus exposure and HLA in healthy donors. PCR employed 60 Vbeta and 13 Jbeta primers. The assay was immunoSEQ multiplex PCR, and TCRdb's table has in-frame clones only and misses some. The repertoire has fewer than 120,000 clones, approximately 86% of them found once; the top ten carry around 1.9%. Material for sequencing was PBMCs. Every receptor here comes from a man aged 40-49 years in good health and CMV-seronegative.

J is TRBJ1-1 and V is TRBV6-6, with 8 bases identical to TRBD1. The V gene end was trimmed by 2 bases and the J gene end by 6 bases; junction bases not matched to a gene: 5. This CDR3 comprises 14 residues. The germline V gene has CDR1 MNHNY and CDR2 SVGAGI (reference sequence). The CDR3 here is CASSYGGTGAEAFF. In DNA, the CDR3 is TGTGCCAGCAGTTACGGGGGGACAGGAGCTGAAGCTTTCTTT.

The rearrangement links TRBV5-5 to TRBJ1-2, with a weak D call TRBD1 (5 bases). V lost 4 bases, J lost 8 bases, and 18 bases lay in between. Looked up from germline, CDR1 is SGHKS and CDR2 is YYEKEE (reference sequence). This CDR3 is 14 amino acids long. CDR3 region: CASSGGSGGRGYTF. DNA for the CDR3: TGTGCCAGCAGCGGGGGGAGCGGCGGGCGGGGCTACACCTTC. Supplemented by reference TRBV5-5 and TRBJ1-2, the full variable domain reads DAGVTQSPTHLIKTRGQQVTLRCSPISGHKSVSWYQQVLGQGPQFIFQYYEKEERGRGNFPDRFSARQFPNYSSELNVNALLLGDSALYLCASSGGSGGRGYTFGSGTRLTVV.

Here the CDR3 DNA reads TGCGCCAGCAGCCTAGGACAGGGATTGGCACCCCTCCACTTT. As protein: CASSLGQGLAPLHF. The genes are TRBV5-1 and TRBJ1-6, with 8 bases matching TRBD1. CDR3 size: 14 residues. V was clipped by 4 bases and J by 11 bases; unmatched bases: 8. Per germline, CDR1 SGHRS and CDR2 YFSETQ. The full variable domain, its missing parts supplied by reference TRBV5-1 and TRBJ1-6, is KAGVTQTPRYLIKTRGQQVTLSCSPISGHRSVSWYQQTPGQGLQFLFEYFSETQRNKGNFPGRFSGRQFSNSRSEMNVSTLELGDSALYLCASSLGQGLAPLHFGNGTRLTVT.

V and J are TRBV5-1 and TRBJ1-4, with a weak D call TRBD1 (5 bases). Germline loops: CDR1 SGHRS, CDR2 YFSETQ. The CDR3 has 14 amino acids. Deletions cut 2 bases from V and 8 bases from J, with 13 bases between. This CDR3 is CASSFGGNREKLFF. The CDR3 DNA reads as TGCGCCAGCAGCTTTGGGGGGAATAGAGAAAAACTGTTTTTT.

V usage is TRBV29-1 and J usage is TRBJ2-7, with 7 nucleotides matching TRBD1. Germline loops: CDR1 SQVTM, CDR2 ANQGSEA. Germline trimming cut 6 bases from V and 5 bases from J; bases unmatched to any gene: 10. This CDR3 is 13 amino acids long. In DNA, the CDR3 is TGCAGCGTAGTGACAGGGAAAATAAACGAGCAGTACTTC. It translates to CSVVTGKINEQYF.

V usage is TRBV5-4 and J usage is TRBJ2-5; unclear D gene. The CDR3 is 13 amino acids. Germline CDR1 SGHNT, CDR2 YYREEE (reference sequence). V gave up 2 bases and J gave up 2 bases, with 7 bases separating them. CDR3 coding DNA: TGTGCCAGCAGCTTTAAACAGCAAGAGACCCAGTACTTC. Translating gives CASSFKQQETQYF.

The chain carries TRBV27 and TRBJ2-7, with TRBD2 matching 9 bases. The germline CDR1 and CDR2 sequences are MNHEY and SMNVEV (reference sequence). The length of the CDR3 is 16 residues. J was trimmed by 6 bases and V by 6 bases; bases with no gene match: 15. CDR3: CASSQGFRGGASEQYF. The CDR3 DNA follows: TGTGCCAGCAGCCAAGGATTTCGCGGGGGGGCCAGCGAGCAGTACTTC.

The CDR3 region is CASSSDFWYQPQHF. CDR3 nucleotides: TGTGCCAGCTCATCAGACTTCTGGTATCAGCCCCAGCATTTT. V gene TRBV18 combines with J gene TRBJ1-5; no clear D gene. Trimming pared 5 bases from V and 5 bases from J, leaving 13 bases between. Germline CDR1 is KGHSH and CDR2 is LQKENI. This CDR3 comprises 14 residues.

V and J are TRBV7-2 and TRBJ2-7, with a possible D match to TRBD1 (5 bases). The CDR3 spans 16 residues. Per germline, CDR1 SGHTA and CDR2 FQGNSA. Trimming left V 0 bases short and J 0 bases short, with 12 bases between. CDR3 loop: CASSLAEKGSSYEQYF. The CDR3 DNA is TGTGCCAGCAGCTTAGCAGAGAAGGGGTCCTCCTACGAGCAGTACTTC. Using reference TRBV7-2 and TRBJ2-7 for the parts outside the CDR3, the full variable domain is GAGVSQSPSNKVTEKGKDVELRCDPISGHTALYWYRQSLGQGLEFLIYFQGNSAPDKSGLPSDRFSAERTGGSVSTLTIQRTQQEDSAVYLCASSLAEKGSSYEQYFGPGTRLTVT.

V and J are TRBV28 and TRBJ2-3, with D possibly TRBD1 on 5 matching bases. The V gene lost 6 bases and the J gene lost 1 base, with 14 bases spanning the gap. Germline V gives CDR1 MDHEN, CDR2 SYDVKM. The CDR3 covers 15 residues. CDR3 sequence: CASRTRRDGTDTQYF. The DNA of the CDR3 is TGTGCCAGCAGGACTCGCAGGGATGGCACAGATACGCAGTATTTT.